The present T cell receptor beta chain was sequenced within a study of tumor-infiltrating lymphocytes in primary liver carcinoma. Study findings and constraints: The 250 largest clones made up significantly more of tumor than blood repertoires (p = 0.039).

By proportion, this clonotype is large (0.1 to 1%). Its antigen is currently unknown. V dropped 6 bases and J dropped 5; count of bases not matched to a gene: 5. CDR1 is SQVTM and CDR2 is ANQGSEA in the germline V gene. The length of the CDR3 is 12 residues. The study co-extracted DNA and RNA from roughly 20-30 mg of unsorted bulk tissue. Primary liver carcinomas in the patients were surgically resected. Five discrete regions of every tumor underwent sampling. TCR beta cDNA was prepared out of roughly 450 ng total RNA by means of a constant-region primer. Generation of the TCR beta libraries relied on three nested multiplex PCR rounds using slightly modified ARM-PCR. In the first two PCR rounds, TRBV1-TRBV30 forward primers were paired with a C-beta reverse primer, and each round lasted approximately 10 cycles. MiXCR was run by TCRdb on the multiplex PCR reads, yielding one entry per CDR3 protein. The sample carries about 32,000 distinct CDR3 sequences, roughly 74% recorded once.

The clonotype comes from a man aged 40-49 years with primary liver carcinoma and hepatitis B virus infection. The genes are TRBV29-1 and TRBJ1-1; the match to TRBD1 covers 8 bases. The source material was liver tumor tissue from sampling region 4. Subset meaning: tumor region T4, right-lateral pole. As DNA, the CDR3 is TGCAGCGTGGGGACAGGCATGACTGAAGCTTTCTTT. Its translation: CSVGTGMTEAFF.